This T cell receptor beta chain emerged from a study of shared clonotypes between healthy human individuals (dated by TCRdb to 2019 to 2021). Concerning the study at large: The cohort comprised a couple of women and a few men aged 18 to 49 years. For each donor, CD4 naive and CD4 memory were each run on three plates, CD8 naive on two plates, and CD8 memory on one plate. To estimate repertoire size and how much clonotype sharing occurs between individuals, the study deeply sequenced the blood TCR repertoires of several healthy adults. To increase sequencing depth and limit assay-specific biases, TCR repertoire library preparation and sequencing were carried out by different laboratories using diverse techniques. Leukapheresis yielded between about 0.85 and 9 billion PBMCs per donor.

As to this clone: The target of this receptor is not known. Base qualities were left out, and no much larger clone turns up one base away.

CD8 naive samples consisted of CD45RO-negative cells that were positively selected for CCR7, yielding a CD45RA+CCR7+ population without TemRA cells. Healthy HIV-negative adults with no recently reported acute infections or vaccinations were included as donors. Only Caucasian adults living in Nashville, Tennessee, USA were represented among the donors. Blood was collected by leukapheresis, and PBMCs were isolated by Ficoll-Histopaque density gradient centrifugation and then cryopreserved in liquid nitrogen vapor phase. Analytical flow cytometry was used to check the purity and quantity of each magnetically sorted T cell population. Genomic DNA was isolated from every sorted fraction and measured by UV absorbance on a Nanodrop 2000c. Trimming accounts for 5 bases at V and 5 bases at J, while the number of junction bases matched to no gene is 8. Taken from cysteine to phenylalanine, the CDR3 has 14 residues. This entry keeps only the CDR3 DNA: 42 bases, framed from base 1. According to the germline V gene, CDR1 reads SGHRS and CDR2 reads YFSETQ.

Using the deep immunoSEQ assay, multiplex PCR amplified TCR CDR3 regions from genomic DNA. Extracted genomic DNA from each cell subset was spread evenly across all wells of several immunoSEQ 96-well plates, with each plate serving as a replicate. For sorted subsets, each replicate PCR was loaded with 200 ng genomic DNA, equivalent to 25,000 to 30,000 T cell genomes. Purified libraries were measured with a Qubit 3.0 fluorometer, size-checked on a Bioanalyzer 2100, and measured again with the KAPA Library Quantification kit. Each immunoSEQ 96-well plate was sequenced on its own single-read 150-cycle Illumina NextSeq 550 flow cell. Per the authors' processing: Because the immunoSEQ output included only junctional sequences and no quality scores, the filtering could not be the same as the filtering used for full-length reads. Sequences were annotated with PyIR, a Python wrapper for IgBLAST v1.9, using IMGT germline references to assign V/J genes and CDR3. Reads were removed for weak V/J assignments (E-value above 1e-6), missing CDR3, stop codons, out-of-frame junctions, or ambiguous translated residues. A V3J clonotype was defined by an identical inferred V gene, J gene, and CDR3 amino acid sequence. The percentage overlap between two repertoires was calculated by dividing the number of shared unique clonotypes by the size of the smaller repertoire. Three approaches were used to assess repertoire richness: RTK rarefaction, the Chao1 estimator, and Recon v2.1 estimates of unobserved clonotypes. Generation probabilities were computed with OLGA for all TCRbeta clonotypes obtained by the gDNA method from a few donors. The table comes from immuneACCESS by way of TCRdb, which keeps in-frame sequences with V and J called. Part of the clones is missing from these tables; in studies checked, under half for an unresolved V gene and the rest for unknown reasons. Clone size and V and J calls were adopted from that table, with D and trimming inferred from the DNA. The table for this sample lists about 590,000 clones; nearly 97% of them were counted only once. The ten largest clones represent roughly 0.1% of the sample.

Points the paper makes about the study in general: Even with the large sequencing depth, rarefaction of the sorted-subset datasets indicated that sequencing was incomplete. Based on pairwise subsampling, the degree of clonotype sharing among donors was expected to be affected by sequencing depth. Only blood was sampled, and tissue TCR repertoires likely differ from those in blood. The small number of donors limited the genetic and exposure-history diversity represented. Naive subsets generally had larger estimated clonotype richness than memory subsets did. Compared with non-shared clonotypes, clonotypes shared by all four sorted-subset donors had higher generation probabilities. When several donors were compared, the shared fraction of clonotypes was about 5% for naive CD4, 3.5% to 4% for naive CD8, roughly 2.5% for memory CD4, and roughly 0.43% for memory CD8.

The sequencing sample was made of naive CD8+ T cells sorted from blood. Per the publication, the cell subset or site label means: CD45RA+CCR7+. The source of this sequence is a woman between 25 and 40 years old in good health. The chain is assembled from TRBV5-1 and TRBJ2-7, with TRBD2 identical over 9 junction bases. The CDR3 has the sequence CASRWLASGDEQYF. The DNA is TGCGCCAGCAGATGGTTAGCTAGCGGGGACGAGCAGTACTTC.